The 21 T cell receptor beta chains given below trace back to one sample, sequenced in a study of identical twins. TCRdb reprocessed the 5' RACE reads with MiXCR, giving one entry per CDR3 protein. The sample includes 450,000 to 650,000 distinct CDR3 sequences, nearly 10% of them seen just once. This sample was shared with a second study, whose subject was yellow fever vaccine responses in identical twins.

The sample was PBMCs. The receptors shown here come from a woman aged 18-29 years in good health.

The chain joins TRBV29-1 to TRBJ2-7; TRBD2 might be the D (6 bases). Between the trimmed V and J ends, which lost 6 bases and 2 bases, there was a span of 17 bases. This CDR3 has 14 amino acids. Looked up from germline, CDR1 is SQVTM and CDR2 is ANQGSEA. The CDR3 nucleotides read TGCAGCGTGAACGACCCGGGACTGGCCTACGAGCAGTACTTC. As protein: CSVNDPGLAYEQYF.

The chain is built from TRBV4-3 and TRBJ2-2; 8 bases agree with TRBD1. V gave up 4 bases and J gave up 6 bases; unmatched junction bases: 4. The CDR3 runs to 14 residues. CDR1 is LGHNA, CDR2 YSLEER, per germline. In nucleotides, the CDR3 is TGCGCCAGCAGCCGGACAGGGAGTCCCGGGGAGCTGTTTTTT. Encoded protein: CASSRTGSPGELFF.

The chain employs TRBV6-2 or TRBV6-3 and TRBJ2-7; no clear D gene. The CDR3 runs to 14 residues. V dropped 0 bases and J dropped 6 bases, with 12 bases sitting between them. From germline, CDR1 is MNHEY and CDR2 SVGEGT. The CDR3, as DNA: TGTGCCAGCAGTTACTCCGAAATAGCTCCCGAGCAGTACTTC. Its translation is CASSYSEIAPEQYF.

This clonotype was counted ten times or more. The chain employs TRBV24-1 and TRBJ2-1; TRBD1 matches 9 bases. The CDR3 spans 14 residues. Trimming took 5 bases from V and 8 from J; bases not matched to a gene: 6. Germline loops: CDR1 KGHDR, CDR2 SFDVKD. CDR3 in amino acids: CATSGTDRGHEQFF. CDR3 DNA: TGTGCCACCAGTGGGACGGACAGGGGCCATGAGCAGTTCTTC.

This clonotype was detected many times. This chain connects TRBV4-3 to TRBJ1-5; D is unresolved. Trimming removed 1 base from V and 3 bases from J, with 4 bases in between. In germline, CDR1 is LGHNA, CDR2 YSLEER. The CDR3 loop spans 13 amino acids. The DNA for the CDR3 is TGCGCCAGCAGCCAAGGGACCAATCAGCCCCAGCATTTT. Its protein is CASSQGTNQPQHF.

This clonotype was detected ten times or more. The gene calls are TRBV20-1 and TRBJ2-1, with unresolved D. The CDR3 length is 12 residues. V was trimmed by 2 bases and J by 9 bases, leaving 11 bases between them. From germline, CDR1 is DFQATT and CDR2 SNEGSKA (reference sequence). The CDR3 DNA is TGCAGTGCTAGACCTTCCCGAGGTGAGCAGTTCTTC. Its protein product is CSARPSRGEQFF.

This clonotype turned up a few times. The V and J genes are TRBV29-1 and TRBJ2-2; TRBD2 matches at 13 bases. CDR1 and CDR2 from the germline V gene are SQVTM and ANQGSEA. The CDR3 totals 18 residues. Unmatched junction bases numbered 10, after V lost 2 bases and J lost 4 bases. The CDR3 DNA follows: TGCAGCGTTGAAAGTAGGACTAGCGGGAGACGGGGCACCGGGGAGCTGTTTTTT. It specifies CSVESRTSGRRGTGELFF.

The genes are TRBV6-1 and TRBJ2-7, with TRBD1 matching 7 bases. The trim removed 5 bases at V and 0 bases at J, leaving 13 bases unmatched. The germline V gene has CDR1 MNHNS and CDR2 SASEGT. The CDR3 runs 17 residues. The CDR3 loop reads CASSPRLGQTLSYEQYF. The CDR3 region has the DNA TGTGCCAGCAGTCCCCGATTGGGACAGACCCTCTCCTACGAGCAGTACTTC.

J is TRBJ1-5 and V is TRBV12-3 or TRBV12-4; 8 positions match TRBD1. The CDR3 contains 13 residues. J was trimmed by 6 bases and V by 7 bases; bases with no gene match: 5. This chain's CDR3 is CASTTDRVQPQHF. The CDR3 DNA reads as TGTGCCAGCACCACGGACAGGGTTCAGCCCCAGCATTTT.

The chain carries TRBV3-1 and TRBJ2-1; D might be TRBD2 (6 bases). Germline loops: CDR1 LGHDT, CDR2 YNNKEL (reference sequence). The CDR3 runs 16 residues. V lost 0 bases and J 6 bases, leaving 15 bases between the germline ends. DNA of the CDR3: TGTGCCAGCAGCCAAGATCTGGGACTCCCAGGCAATGAGCAGTTCTTC. This sequence encodes CASSQDLGLPGNEQFF.

This clonotype was recorded at least ten times. The chain combines TRBV29-1 with TRBJ2-3; TRBD1 might be the D (6 bases). The germline V gene has CDR1 SQVTM and CDR2 ANQGSEA. V was pared by 5 bases and J by 2 bases, with 11 bases between. The CDR3 is made up of 13 amino acids. CDR3 protein: CSVYTGTTDTQYF. Here the CDR3 DNA reads TGCAGCGTTTACACAGGGACCACAGATACGCAGTATTTT.

V is TRBV7-9 and J is TRBJ2-2, with no clear D. The germline V gene encodes CDR1 SEHNR and CDR2 FQNEAQ (reference sequence). CDR3 length: 15 residues. With 2 bases removed from V and 0 bases from J, the gap between germline ends came to 7 bases. CDR3 coding DNA: TGTGCCAGCAGCTTAACCGCGCCGAACACCGGGGAGCTGTTTTTT. Its protein product is CASSLTAPNTGELFF. The full variable domain, its missing parts supplied by reference TRBV7-9 and TRBJ2-2, is DTGVSQNPRHKITKRGQNVTFRCDPISEHNRLYWYRQTLGQGPEFLTYFQNEAQLEKSRLLSDRFSAERPKGSFSTLEIQRTEQGDSAMYLCASSLTAPNTGELFFGEGSRLTVL.

This clonotype was seen a handful of times. V is TRBV15 and J is TRBJ2-1; maybe TRBD2 (5 bases). Germline CDR1 is LNHNV and CDR2 is YYDKDF (reference sequence). V lost 5 bases and J 4 bases, leaving 15 bases between the germline ends. The CDR3 length is 15 residues. The CDR3 region has the DNA TGTGCCACCAGCTCCCCCAGCGGATTATACAATGAGCAGTTCTTC. It translates to CATSSPSGLYNEQFF.

This clonotype was detected many times. The V gene is TRBV18, the J gene TRBJ2-3; D not resolved. Per the germline V gene, CDR1 is KGHSH and CDR2 is LQKENI. CDR3 length equals 14 residues. V lost 2 bases, J lost 2 bases, and 8 bases lay in between. For the CDR3, the DNA is TGTGCCAGCTCACCAGTGCAGGACACAGATACGCAGTATTTT. It yields the protein CASSPVQDTDTQYF.

This clonotype occurred a few times. The chain employs TRBV28 and TRBJ2-1, with 7 bases aligning to TRBD2. The J segment lost 4 bases and the V segment lost 6 bases, leaving 12 bases of the junction unmatched. The CDR3 spans 16 residues. Germline-derived CDR1 and CDR2 are MDHEN and SYDVKM. CDR3 sequence: CASSLTSSHSYNEQFF. The CDR3 DNA reads as TGTGCCAGCAGCCTGACTAGCAGCCACTCTTACAATGAGCAGTTCTTC.

V and J are TRBV7-2 and TRBJ2-5; 8 bases are a match to TRBD2. CDR1 and CDR2 (germline): SGHTA, FQGNSA. CDR3 length: 13 amino acids. The trim removed 5 bases at V and 9 bases at J, leaving 8 bases unmatched. CDR3 sequence (DNA): TGTGCCAGCAGCCTACCGCCGGGGGGGGCCCAGTACTTC. As protein: CASSLPPGGAQYF.

This clonotype appeared many times. This chain connects TRBV28 to TRBJ2-1; TRBD2 matches at 11 bases. The trim removed 0 bases at V and 8 bases at J, leaving 9 bases unmatched. The CDR3 sequence is 17 residues long. In germline, CDR1 is MDHEN, CDR2 SYDVKM. The CDR3 spells CASSLWTSGITPDEQFF. CDR3 DNA sequence: TGTGCCAGCAGTTTATGGACTAGCGGGATCACCCCCGATGAGCAGTTCTTC.

This clonotype occurred a few times. The chain has TRBV7-2 and TRBJ2-7, with 10 nucleotides matching TRBD1. This CDR3 has 15 amino acids. Germline lookup yields CDR1 SGHTA and CDR2 FQGNSA. Losses at the gene ends were 1 base for V and 3 bases for J; bases not matched to a gene: 3. CDR3 loop: CASSLVGQGDYEQYF. In nucleotides, the CDR3 is TGTGCCAGCAGCTTAGTTGGACAGGGGGACTACGAGCAGTACTTC.

There are many counts of this clonotype. The chain is built from TRBV7-2 and TRBJ2-5, with D hard to call. CDR3 length equals 15 residues. The germline gives CDR1 SGHTA, CDR2 FQGNSA. V lost 1 base and J 4 bases, leaving 13 bases between the germline ends. The CDR3 coding sequence is TGTGCCAGCAGCTTAGACCCAGGCCTCTCAGAGACCCAGTACTTC. Amino acid sequence: CASSLDPGLSETQYF.

This clonotype was seen at least ten times. V gene TRBV4-1 combines with J gene TRBJ2-1; 8 bases align to TRBD1. CDR1 MGHRA and CDR2 YSYEKL come from the germline V gene. The CDR3 is 13 residues long. The junction had 3 bases not matched to a gene; V was cut back by 4 bases and J by 7 bases. The CDR3 here is CASSRTGSNEQFF. The CDR3 DNA reads TGCGCCAGCAGCCGGACAGGGTCGAATGAGCAGTTCTTC.

V usage is TRBV20-1 and J usage is TRBJ1-6, with D unclear. V gave up 3 bases and J gave up 10 bases, with 16 bases separating them. The V gene's germline CDR1 is DFQATT and CDR2 SNEGSKA (reference sequence). The CDR3 extends over 14 amino acids. For the CDR3, the DNA is TGCAGTGCTAGTCACGGGGAAGTAGGGTCACCCCTCCACTTT. This sequence encodes CSASHGEVGSPLHF.